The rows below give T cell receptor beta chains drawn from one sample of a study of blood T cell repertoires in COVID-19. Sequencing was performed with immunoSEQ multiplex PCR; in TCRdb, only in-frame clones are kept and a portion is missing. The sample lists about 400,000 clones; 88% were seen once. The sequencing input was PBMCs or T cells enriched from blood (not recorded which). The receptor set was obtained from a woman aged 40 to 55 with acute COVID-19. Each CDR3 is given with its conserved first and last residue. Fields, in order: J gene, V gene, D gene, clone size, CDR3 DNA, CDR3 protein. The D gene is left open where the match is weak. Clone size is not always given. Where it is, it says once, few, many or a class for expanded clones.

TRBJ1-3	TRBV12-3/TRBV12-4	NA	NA	TGTGCCTCCCTTACAAAGGGAAACACCATATATTTT	CASLTKGNTIYF
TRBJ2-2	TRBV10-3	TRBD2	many	TGTGCCATCAGCGGGGGGGCCGGAATAGACGGGGAGCTGTTTTTT	CAISGGAGIDGELFF
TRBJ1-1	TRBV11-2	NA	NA	TGTGCCAGCAGCTTAGCTGTAGGGGTAAACACTGAAGCTTTCTTT	CASSLAVGVNTEAFF
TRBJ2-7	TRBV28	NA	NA	TGTGCCAGCAGTCCAGGGGGACTCTCCTCCTACGAGCAGTACTTC	CASSPGGLSSYEQYF
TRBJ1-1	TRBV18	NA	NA	TGTGCCAGCTCATCGGGTGTAGTCACTGAAGCTTTCTTT	CASSSGVVTEAFF
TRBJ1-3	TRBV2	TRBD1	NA	TGTGCCAGCAGCCGAGACAGGGGCTCTGGAAACACCATATATTTT	CASSRDRGSGNTIYF
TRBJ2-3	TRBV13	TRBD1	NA	TGTGCCAGCAGCACCCTGGGACAGGGGGTGGACACGCAGTATTTT	CASSTLGQGVDTQYF
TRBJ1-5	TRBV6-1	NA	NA	TGTGCCAGCAGTGAAATAGAGACTCTGTATCAGCCCCAGCATTTT	CASSEIETLYQPQHF
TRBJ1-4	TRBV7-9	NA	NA	TGTGCCAGCACCCCAGGGACGGGAGTGACTAATGAAAAACTGTTTTTT	CASTPGTGVTNEKLFF
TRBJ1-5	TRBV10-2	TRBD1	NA	TGCGCCAGCAGTGAAGGGACAGGGAGTAGTCAGCCCCAGCATTTT	CASSEGTGSSQPQHF
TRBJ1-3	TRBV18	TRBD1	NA	TGTGCCAGCTCACCACCCGAGACAGGGGGCGCTGGAAACACCATATATTTT	CASSPPETGGAGNTIYF
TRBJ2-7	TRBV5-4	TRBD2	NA	TGTGCCAGCAGCGCGGAGAGGGAGCGGGGGGTTTACGAGCAGTACTTC	CASSAERERGVYEQYF
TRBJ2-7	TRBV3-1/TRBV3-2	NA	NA	TGTGCCAGCAGCCAAGATATGTCAGTTCCCTACGAGCAGTACTTC	CASSQDMSVPYEQYF
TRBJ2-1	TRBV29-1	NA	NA	TGCAGCGTTGAGGCTGACGACAGACCCTACAATGAGCAGTTCTTC	CSVEADDRPYNEQFF
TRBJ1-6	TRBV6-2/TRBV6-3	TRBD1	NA	TGTGCCAGCAGTTACGCCGGGACAGGGGGATCACCCCTCCACTTT	CASSYAGTGGSPLHF
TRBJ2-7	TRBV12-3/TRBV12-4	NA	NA	TGTGCCAGCTCCTACCCCTCTTACGAGCAGTACTTC	CASSYPSYEQYF
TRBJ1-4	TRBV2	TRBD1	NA	TGTGCCAGCAGTGAAGAGGGGACAGCTAATGAAAAACTGTTTTTT	CASSEEGTANEKLFF
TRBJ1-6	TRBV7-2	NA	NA	TGTGCCAGCAGCTTGCAGGGCTTTGATTCACCCCTCCACTTT	CASSLQGFDSPLHF
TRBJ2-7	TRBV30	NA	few	TGTGCCTGGAGCGGGGTGATGACGGGGAGGGAGCAGTACTTC	CAWSGVMTGREQYF
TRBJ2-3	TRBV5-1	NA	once	TGCGCCAGCAGCTTGGCCGGGTTTAGCACAGATACGCAGTATTTT	CASSLAGFSTDTQYF
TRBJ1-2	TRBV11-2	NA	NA	TGTGCCAGCAGCCCGATACAGGGATCAGTAGGATATGGCTACACCTTC	CASSPIQGSVGYGYTF
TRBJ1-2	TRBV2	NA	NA	TGTGCCAGCAGTGAGAGCGTAGAGGAGTATGGCTACACCTTC	CASSESVEEYGYTF
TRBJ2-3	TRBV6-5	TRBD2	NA	TGTGCCAGCAGTTACAAGGTCGGGGGGGCCCTAGATACGCAGTATTTT	CASSYKVGGALDTQYF
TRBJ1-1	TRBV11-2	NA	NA	TGTGCCAGCAGCTTAGGCCTATCGAACACTGAAGCTTTCTTT	CASSLGLSNTEAFF
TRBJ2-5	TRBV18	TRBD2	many	TGTGCCAGCTCATCGACTAGCCTCCAAGAGACCCAGTACTTC	CASSSTSLQETQYF
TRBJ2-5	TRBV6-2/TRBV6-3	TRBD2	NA	TGTGCCAGCAGCCTGCTGCGGGGGGACCAAGAGACCCAGTACTTC	CASSLLRGDQETQYF
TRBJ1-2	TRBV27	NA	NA	TGTGCCAGCAGCCCTCAGGGACTTGGCTACACCTTC	CASSPQGLGYTF
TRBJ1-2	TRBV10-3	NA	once	TGTGCCATCAGCCGAGGGGGAGATCACTATGGCTACACCTTC	CAISRGGDHYGYTF
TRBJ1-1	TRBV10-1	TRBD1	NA	TGCGCCAGCAGCCTTCCAGGGGGTGAAGCTTTCTTT	CASSLPGGEAFF
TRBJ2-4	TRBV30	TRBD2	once	TGTGCCTGCAAACCCGGGGGGGCGGACATTCAGTACTTC	CACKPGGADIQYF
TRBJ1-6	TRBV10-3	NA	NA	TGTGCCATCAGTGAGTCGGACAGCGATAATTCACCCCTCCACTTT	CAISESDSDNSPLHF
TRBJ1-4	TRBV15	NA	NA	TGTGCCACCAGCAGAGGCAGGGCCGGTAATGAAAAACTGTTTTTT	CATSRGRAGNEKLFF
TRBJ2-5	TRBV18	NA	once	TGTGCCAGCTCACCAGGACAGCAGGAGGAGACCCAGTACTTC	CASSPGQQEETQYF
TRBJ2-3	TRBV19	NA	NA	TGTGCCACCGTTGACAGTAACACAGATACGCAGTATTTT	CATVDSNTDTQYF
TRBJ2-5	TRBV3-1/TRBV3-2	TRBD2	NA	TGTGCCAGCAGCCCCACTGGGGGGGTGTTGGGGGAGACCCAGTACTTC	CASSPTGGVLGETQYF
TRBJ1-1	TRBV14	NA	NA	TGTGCCAGCAGCCTACAGGTTTACACTGAAGCTTTCTTT	CASSLQVYTEAFF
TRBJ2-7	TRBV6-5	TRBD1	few	TGTGCCAGCATTAGGGACAGGGTCTACGAGCAGTACTTC	CASIRDRVYEQYF
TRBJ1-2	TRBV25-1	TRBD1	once	TGTGCCAGCAGTGGGACAGGCTATGGCTACACCTTC	CASSGTGYGYTF
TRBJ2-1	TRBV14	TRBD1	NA	TGTGCCAGCAGCCAAATGACAGGGGGCAGGTATGAGCAGTTCTTC	CASSQMTGGRYEQFF
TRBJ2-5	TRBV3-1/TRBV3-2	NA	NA	TGTGCCAGCAGCCAAGCCGCGGCGGGAGAGACCCAGTACTTC	CASSQAAAGETQYF
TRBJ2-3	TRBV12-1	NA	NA	TGTGCCAGCAGCCAGGAAGGACTAGCGGGAGGTATGGATACGCAGTATTTT	CASSQEGLAGGMDTQYF
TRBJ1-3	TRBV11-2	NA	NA	TGTGCCAGCAGCTTAGGGAGGGGTGCAGAACCTGGAAACACCATATATTTT	CASSLGRGAEPGNTIYF
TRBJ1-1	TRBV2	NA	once	TGTGCCAGCAGTGAATTTGAAACACCACATGAAGCTTTCTTT	CASSEFETPHEAFF
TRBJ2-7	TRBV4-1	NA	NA	TGCGCCAGCAGCCAATTAGTGAGCGTTGGCACCTACGAGCAGTACTTC	CASSQLVSVGTYEQYF
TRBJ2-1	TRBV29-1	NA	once	TGCAGCGTTGAAGATCCGGCGGAGGAGAACAATGAGCAGTTCTTC	CSVEDPAEENNEQFF